This TCR beta chain emerged from a study of control samples from healthy donors and cancer patients. Clones were sequenced by immunoSEQ multiplex PCR, and TCRdb holds only the in-frame ones, with some missing. The sample records 120,000 or so clones, over 75% being singletons. The sequenced sample was blood. The clonotype originates from a man aged 40-50 years in good health.

CDR3 DNA: TGTGCCAGCAGCTACCGGGACAGTTTGAACACTGAAGCTTTCTTT. It translates to CASSYRDSLNTEAFF. The rearrangement links TRBV11-3 to TRBJ1-1; 7 nucleotides match TRBD1. Trimming cost V 4 bases and J 0 bases; bases outside gene matches: 5. Per germline, CDR1 SGHNT and CDR2 YENEEA. This CDR3 comprises 15 residues.